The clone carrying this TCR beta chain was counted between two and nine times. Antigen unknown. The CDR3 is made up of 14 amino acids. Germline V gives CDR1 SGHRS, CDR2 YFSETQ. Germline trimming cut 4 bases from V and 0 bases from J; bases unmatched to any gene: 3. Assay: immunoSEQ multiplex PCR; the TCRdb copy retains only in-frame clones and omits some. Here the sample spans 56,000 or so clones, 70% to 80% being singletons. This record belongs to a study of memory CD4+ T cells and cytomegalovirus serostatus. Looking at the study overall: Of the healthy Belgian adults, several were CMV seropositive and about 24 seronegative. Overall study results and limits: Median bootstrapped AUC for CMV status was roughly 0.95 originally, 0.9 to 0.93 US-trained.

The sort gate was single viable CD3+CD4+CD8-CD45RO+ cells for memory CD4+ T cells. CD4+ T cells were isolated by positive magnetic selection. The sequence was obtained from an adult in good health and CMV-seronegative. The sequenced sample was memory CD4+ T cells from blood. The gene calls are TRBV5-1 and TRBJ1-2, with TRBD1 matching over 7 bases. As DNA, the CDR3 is TGCGCCAGCAGCAGGGACAGCACTAACTATGGCTACACCTTC. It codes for CASSRDSTNYGYTF.